The 23 T cell receptor beta chains given below trace back to one sample, sequenced in a study of cytomegalovirus exposure and HLA in healthy donors. Vbeta (60) and Jbeta (13) primers were used in the PCR. The protocol was immunoSEQ multiplex PCR, while the TCRdb copy is restricted to in-frame clones and leaves out a portion. The table has about 110,000 clones, around 75% seen once. The specimen sequenced was PBMCs. Receptor source: a female donor in good health and CMV-seronegative.

Only a few counts were recorded for this clone. This chain links TRBV29-1 with TRBJ2-7; the match to TRBD1 covers 7 bases. Germline lookup yields CDR1 SQVTM and CDR2 ANQGSEA. Trimming took 4 bases from V and 4 from J; bases not matched to a gene: 7. The CDR3 covers 13 residues. In nucleotides, the CDR3 is TGCAGCGTTGTGACAGGGTGGGCTTACGAGCAGTACTTC. This translates into CSVVTGWAYEQYF.

The CDR3 loop reads CASSYGRYQPQHF. CDR3 bases: TGTGCCAGCAGTTACGGCAGGTATCAGCCCCAGCATTTT. The chain is built from TRBV6-5 and TRBJ1-5, with D unclear. Germline-derived CDR1 and CDR2 are MNHEY and SVGAGI. This CDR3 is 13 amino acids long. The V gene lost 2 bases and the J gene lost 5 bases, with 7 bases spanning the gap.

The chain couples TRBV27 to TRBJ2-1; 10 bases are shared with TRBD1. The CDR3 consists of 15 residues. From germline, CDR1 is MNHEY and CDR2 SMNVEV (reference sequence). The V and J ends lost 5 bases and 2 bases, in that order; junction bases with no gene match: 3. The CDR3 nucleotides are TGTGCCAGCAGTCTCGGGACAGGGGCCTACAATGAGCAGTTCTTC. Its protein is CASSLGTGAYNEQFF.

This clone was observed once. The gene calls are TRBV7-6 and TRBJ2-1; D gene ambiguous. V lost 5 bases, J lost 7 bases, and 18 bases lay in between. The germline gives CDR1 SGHVS, CDR2 FNYEAQ. This CDR3 has 15 amino acids. CDR3 nucleotide sequence: TGTGCCAGCAGCCCTTTCCAAGGTCTGGAGAATGAGCAGTTCTTC. Its translation: CASSPFQGLENEQFF.

This sequence joins TRBV9 and TRBJ2-6; D is possibly TRBD2 (5 bases). The germline gives CDR1 SGDLS, CDR2 YYNGEE. CDR3 length equals 15 residues. V lost 0 bases and J 2 bases, leaving 6 bases between the germline ends. The CDR3 coding sequence is TGTGCCAGCAGCGTAGATAGCGCTGGGGCCAACGTCCTGACTTTC. This gives the protein CASSVDSAGANVLTF.

Only a few counts were recorded for this clone. The CDR3 protein is CASSLASGSADTQYF. CDR3 DNA: TGTGCCAGCAGCTTAGCTAGCGGGAGTGCAGATACGCAGTATTTT. This chain links TRBV7-2 with TRBJ2-3, with 9 bases aligning to TRBD2. The trim removed 0 bases at V and 4 bases at J, leaving 2 bases unmatched. Germline V gene sequence: CDR1 SGHTA, CDR2 FQGNSA. The CDR3 length is 15 residues.

The V call is TRBV7-6, the J call TRBJ2-1; TRBD1 aligns across 7 bases. Germline V gene lookup returns CDR1 SGHVS and CDR2 FNYEAQ. The V and J ends lost 5 bases and 8 bases, in that order; junction bases with no gene match: 9. This CDR3 contains 14 residues. This CDR3 reads CASSNLWTGDEQFF. The CDR3 region has the DNA TGTGCCAGCAGCAACCTATGGACAGGCGATGAGCAGTTCTTC.

This clone was seen a single time. V and J are TRBV11-2 and TRBJ2-5; 8 bases line up with TRBD1. The J call may be mistaken, given a closer DNA end match to TRBJ2-7. Per the germline V gene, CDR1 is SGHAT and CDR2 is FQNNGV. The CDR3 totals 14 residues. CDR3 amino acids: CASSLDNRGYEQYF. The CDR3 region has the DNA TGTGCCAGCAGCTTAGATAACAGGGGGTACGAGCAGTACTTC.

The chain employs TRBV5-1 and TRBJ2-1, with 9 nucleotides matching TRBD2. The CDR3 has 16 amino acids. Germline lookup yields CDR1 SGHRS and CDR2 YFSETQ. The ends lost 0 bases at V and 3 bases at J; junction bases unmatched: 4. The CDR3 DNA follows: TGCGCCAGCAGCTTGGTAGGCGGGAGGGGCTACAATGAGCAGTTCTTC. As protein: CASSLVGGRGYNEQFF.

V is TRBV19 and J is TRBJ2-1, with 11 bases fitting TRBD2. The germline V gene encodes CDR1 LNHDA and CDR2 SQIVND (reference sequence). V dropped 3 bases and J dropped 9; count of bases not matched to a gene: 4. The CDR3 covers 14 residues. The CDR3, as DNA: TGTGCCAGTAGTATTTATCTAGCGGGAGGTGAGCAGTTCTTC. Protein product: CASSIYLAGGEQFF.

This chain connects TRBV7-9 to TRBJ1-4; 10 bases fit TRBD1. J gave up 7 bases and V 5 bases, and 10 bases lay outside the gene matches. Germline assignment: CDR1 SEHNR and CDR2 FQNEAQ (reference sequence). The CDR3 spans 16 residues. This CDR3 is CASSPWRGQGSEKLFF. The CDR3, as DNA: TGTGCCAGCAGCCCCTGGAGGGGACAGGGGTCTGAAAAACTGTTTTTT.

Turning to this clone: Other DNA sequences in this sample translate to the same CDR3. This sequence joins TRBV15 and TRBJ2-1; TRBD2 matches 8 bases. The CDR3 loop spans 18 amino acids. The J segment lost 0 bases and the V segment lost 0 bases, leaving 7 bases of the junction unmatched. The germline V gene encodes CDR1 LNHNV and CDR2 YYDKDF (reference sequence). The CDR3 DNA reads TGTGCCACCAGCAGAGATAGGAGCGGGGGTAGCTCCTACAATGAGCAGTTCTTC. Its translation: CATSRDRSGGSSYNEQFF.

This CDR3 is CASSIERDDEQYF. In DNA form, the CDR3 reads TGTGCCAGTAGTATAGAGAGGGATGATGAGCAGTACTTC. The rearrangement links TRBV19 to TRBJ2-7; D perhaps matches TRBD2 (5 bases). The CDR3 extends over 13 amino acids. The germline gives CDR1 LNHDA, CDR2 SQIVND (reference sequence). Trimming pared 0 bases from V and 7 bases from J, leaving 10 bases between.

The chain employs TRBV7-9 and TRBJ2-7; 9 bases are shared with TRBD2. The CDR3 contains 16 residues. Germline CDR1 reads SEHNR; CDR2 reads FQNEAQ (reference sequence). V lost 5 bases to trimming and J lost 5 bases; unmatched junction nucleotides: 13. DNA for the CDR3: TGTGCCAGCAGCCTCAACCTAGCGGGACAAAACGACGAGCAGTACTTC. This encodes CASSLNLAGQNDEQYF.

The chain carries TRBV11-3 and TRBJ2-5, with 8 bases identical to TRBD1. V lost 1 base and J lost 0; bases outside the gene matches: 16. CDR1 is SGHNT and CDR2 is YENEEA in the germline V gene. The CDR3 covers 20 residues. CDR3 bases: TGTGCCAGCAGCTTAGTTGAGCACAGGGGGGATCTGGGGGACCAAGAGACCCAGTACTTC. Its protein is CASSLVEHRGDLGDQETQYF.

The V call is TRBV5-1, the J call TRBJ2-2; TRBD2 matches at 7 bases. The CDR3 totals 17 residues. Germline V gene lookup returns CDR1 SGHRS and CDR2 YFSETQ. Trimming removed 3 bases from V and 5 bases from J; junction bases left unmatched: 13. CDR3 DNA sequence: TGCGCCAGCAGCTCTAGCGGAAGGAGATCGGGGACCGGGGAGCTGTTTTTT. Protein product: CASSSSGRRSGTGELFF.

This clone occurred a few times. The rearrangement uses TRBV7-9 and TRBJ1-4; D gene unclear. The CDR3 spans 14 residues. Germline loops: CDR1 SEHNR, CDR2 FQNEAQ (reference sequence). Trimming removed 2 bases from V and 4 bases from J, with 8 bases in between. In DNA, the CDR3 is TGTGCCAGCAGCTTACAGGTTAATAATGAAAAACTGTTTTTT. This sequence encodes CASSLQVNNEKLFF.

The chain uses TRBV27 and TRBJ2-5; the D gene is possibly TRBD1 (5 bases). The length of the CDR3 is 13 residues. Germline values: CDR1 MNHEY, CDR2 SMNVEV (reference sequence). Trimming cost V 6 bases and J 5 bases, with 13 bases left between them. The chain's CDR3 is CASRSAGMETQYF. For the CDR3, the DNA is TGTGCCAGCAGATCGGCAGGGATGGAGACCCAGTACTTC.

This clone was seen a handful of times. This chain connects TRBV15 to TRBJ2-1; TRBD1 agrees at 7 bases. CDR1 LNHNV and CDR2 YYDKDF come from the germline V gene (reference sequence). J gave up 7 bases and V 5 bases, and 8 bases lay outside the gene matches. The CDR3 is 14 residues long. Here the CDR3 reads CATSGPGGRNEQFF. The CDR3 DNA sequence: TGTGCCACCAGCGGGCCAGGGGGAAGGAATGAGCAGTTCTTC.

The genes are TRBV6-6 and TRBJ2-1; D possibly corresponds to TRBD2 (5 bases). CDR1 MNHNY and CDR2 SVGAGI come from the germline V gene (reference sequence). The V end lost 5 bases, the J end lost 1 base, and 15 bases lay between the germline ends. This CDR3 is built from 16 residues. The CDR3 region is CASSPHSAKSYNEQFF. CDR3 nucleotide sequence: TGTGCCAGCAGTCCACATAGCGCAAAATCCTACAATGAGCAGTTCTTC.

This sequence joins TRBV25-1 and TRBJ2-3; TRBD2 is a possible D gene (6 bases). Germline loops: CDR1 MGHDK, CDR2 SYGVNS. V lost 2 bases to trimming and J lost 2 bases, with 14 bases between them. CDR3 size: 16 residues. The CDR3 reads CASSEVGTPDTDTQYF. CDR3 nucleotides: TGTGCCAGCAGTGAAGTTGGGACTCCGGACACAGATACGCAGTATTTT.

The chain carries TRBV6-6 and TRBJ2-1; 12 bases fit TRBD1. Germline V gives CDR1 MNHNY, CDR2 SVGAGI (reference sequence). The CDR3 length is 15 residues. V dropped 6 bases and J dropped 8; count of bases not matched to a gene: 8. The DNA for the CDR3 is TGTGCCAGCAGCCGAGGGACAGGGGGCCCGGATGAGCAGTTCTTC. This gives the protein CASSRGTGGPDEQFF.

The rearrangement uses TRBV28 and TRBJ1-4; D gene uncertain. CDR1 is MDHEN and CDR2 is SYDVKM in the germline V gene. This CDR3 spans 15 amino acids. Between the trimmed V and J ends, which lost 3 bases and 0 bases, there was a span of 8 bases. This chain's CDR3 is CASSFSGATNEKLFF. The DNA for the CDR3 is TGTGCCAGCAGTTTCTCGGGAGCAACTAATGAAAAACTGTTTTTT.